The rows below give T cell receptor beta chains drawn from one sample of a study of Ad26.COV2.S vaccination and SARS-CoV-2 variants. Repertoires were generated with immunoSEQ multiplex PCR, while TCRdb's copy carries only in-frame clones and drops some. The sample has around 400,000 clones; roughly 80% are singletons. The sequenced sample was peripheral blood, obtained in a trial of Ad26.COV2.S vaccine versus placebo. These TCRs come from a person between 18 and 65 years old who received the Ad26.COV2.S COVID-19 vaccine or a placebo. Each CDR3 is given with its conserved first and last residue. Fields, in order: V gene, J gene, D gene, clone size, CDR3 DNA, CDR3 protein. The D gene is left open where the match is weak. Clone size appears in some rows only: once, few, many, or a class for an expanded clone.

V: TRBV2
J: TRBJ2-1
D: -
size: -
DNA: TGTGCCAGCAGTGTGCAGGGTTTAGCCTTAGCCCATGAGCAGTTCTTC
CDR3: CASSVQGLALAHEQFF

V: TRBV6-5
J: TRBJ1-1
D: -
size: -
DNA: TGTGCCAGCACCAAACGGGATGGGGCAGGTCGTGAAGCTTTCTTT
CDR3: CASTKRDGAGREAFF

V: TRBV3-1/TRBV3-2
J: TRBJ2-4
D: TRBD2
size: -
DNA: TGTGCCAGCAGCCTAGGACTAGCGGGGGGGATAGGAGCCAAAAACATTCAGTACTTC
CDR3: CASSLGLAGGIGAKNIQYF

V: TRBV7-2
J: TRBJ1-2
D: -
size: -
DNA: TGTGCCAGCAGCCCGTTCTTCTATGGCTACACCTTC
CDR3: CASSPFFYGYTF

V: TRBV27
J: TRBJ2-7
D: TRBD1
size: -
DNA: TGTGCCAGCAGTTTAGGGGACAGGGAGACTCGCGAGCAGTACTTC
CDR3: CASSLGDRETREQYF

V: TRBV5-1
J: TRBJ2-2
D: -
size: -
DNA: TGCGCCAGCGGGACAACGAACACCGGGGAGCTGTTTTTT
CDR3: CASGTTNTGELFF

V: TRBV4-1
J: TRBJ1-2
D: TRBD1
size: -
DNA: TGCGCCAGCCGAACACCGGGACAGGGGTATGGCTACACCTTC
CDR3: CASRTPGQGYGYTF

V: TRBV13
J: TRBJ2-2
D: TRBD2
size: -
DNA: TGTGCCAGCAGCTTACACCTAGCGGGAGGGGCCGGGGAGCTGTTTTTT
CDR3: CASSLHLAGGAGELFF

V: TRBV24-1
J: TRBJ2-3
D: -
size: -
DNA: TGTGCCACCAGTGATGGGGGATTCTCTAGCACAGATACGCAGTATTTT
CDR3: CATSDGGFSSTDTQYF

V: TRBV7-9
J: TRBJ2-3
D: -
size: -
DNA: TGTGCCAGCAGCTTTTTAAGGGATACGCAGTATTTT
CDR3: CASSFLRDTQYF

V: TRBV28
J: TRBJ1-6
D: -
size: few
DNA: TGTGCCAGCAGTTATGGCTCCTATAATTCACCCCTCCACTTT
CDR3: CASSYGSYNSPLHF

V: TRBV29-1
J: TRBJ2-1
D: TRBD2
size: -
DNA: TGCAGCGTTGAGCGGGAGGCCTACAATGAGCAGTTCTTC
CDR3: CSVEREAYNEQFF

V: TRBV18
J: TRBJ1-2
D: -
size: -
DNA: TGTGCCAGCTCACCCGACAGGCAAGTTGGCTACACCTTC
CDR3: CASSPDRQVGYTF

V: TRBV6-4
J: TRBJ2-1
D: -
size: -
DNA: TGTGCCAGCAGTGACTCGTTCAATGAGCAGTTCTTC
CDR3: CASSDSFNEQFF

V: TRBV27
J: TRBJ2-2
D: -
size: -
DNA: TGTGCCAGCAGTTCCCCCAGTGCGGGAACCGGGGAGCTGTTTTTT
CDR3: CASSSPSAGTGELFF

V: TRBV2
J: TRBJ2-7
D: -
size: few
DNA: TGTGCCAGCAGTGAGGGGAGGACAGAGACCTACGAGCAGTACTTC
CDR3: CASSEGRTETYEQYF

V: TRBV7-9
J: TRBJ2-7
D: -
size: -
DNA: TGTGCCAGCAGCCCGCCGTCCGGATCCCTCTACGAGCAGTACTTC
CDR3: CASSPPSGSLYEQYF

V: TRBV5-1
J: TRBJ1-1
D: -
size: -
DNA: TGCGCCAGCAGCTTGGGAGTAGAGTCCGAAGCTTTCTTT
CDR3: CASSLGVESEAFF

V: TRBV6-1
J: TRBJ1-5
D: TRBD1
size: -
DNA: TGTGCCAGCAGTGAGAGGCTCTCGGACAGGGGATACCAGCCCCAGCATTTT
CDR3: CASSERLSDRGYQPQHF

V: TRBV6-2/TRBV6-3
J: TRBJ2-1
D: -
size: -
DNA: TGTGCCAGCAGTTACCGAGCAGGGAGGTACAATGAGCAGTTCTTC
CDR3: CASSYRAGRYNEQFF

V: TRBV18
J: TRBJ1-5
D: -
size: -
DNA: TGTGCCAGCTCACCCCGAGAGGATCAGCCCCAGCATTTT
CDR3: CASSPREDQPQHF

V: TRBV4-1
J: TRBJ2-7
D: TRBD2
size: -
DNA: TGCGCCAGCAGCCAAACCGGGACTAGCGGGGCCTACGAGCAGTACTTC
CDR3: CASSQTGTSGAYEQYF